This T cell receptor (beta chain) was identified in a study of CD8 T cells in ankylosing spondylitis. MiXCR, applied by TCRdb to the 5' RACE reads, yields one record per CDR3 protein. This sample carries 200,000 to 300,000 distinct CDR3 sequences, over 9.5% of them seen once, and the ten largest clones take about 2.8%. Germline-derived CDR1 and CDR2 are LGHDT and YNNKEL (reference sequence). The CDR3 has 15 residues. Deletions cut 4 bases from V and 3 bases from J, with 15 bases between. This clonotype was observed many times. The rearrangement uses TRBV3-1 and TRBJ2-5, with D possibly TRBD2 on 5 matching bases. The receptor comes from a male donor with ankylosing spondylitis or in good health (not recorded which). The specimen sequenced was blood, either unsorted or a sorted T cell fraction (not recorded which). The CDR3 loop reads CASSPSRVPKETQYF. CDR3 nucleotides: TGTGCCAGCAGCCCGTCGCGGGTCCCAAAAGAGACCCAGTACTTC.